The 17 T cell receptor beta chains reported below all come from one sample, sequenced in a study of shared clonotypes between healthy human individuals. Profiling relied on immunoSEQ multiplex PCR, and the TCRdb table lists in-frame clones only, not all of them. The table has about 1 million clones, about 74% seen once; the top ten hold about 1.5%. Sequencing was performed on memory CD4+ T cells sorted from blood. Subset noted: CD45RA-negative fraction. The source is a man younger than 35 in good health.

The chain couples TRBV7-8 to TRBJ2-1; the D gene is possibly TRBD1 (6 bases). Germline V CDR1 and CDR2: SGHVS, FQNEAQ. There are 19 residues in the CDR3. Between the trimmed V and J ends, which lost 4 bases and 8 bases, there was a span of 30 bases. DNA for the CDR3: TGTGCCAGCAGCTCGAGGGTTTCTCGGACAGCGCCGGTCCTAGATGAGCAGTTCTTC. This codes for CASSSRVSRTAPVLDEQFF.

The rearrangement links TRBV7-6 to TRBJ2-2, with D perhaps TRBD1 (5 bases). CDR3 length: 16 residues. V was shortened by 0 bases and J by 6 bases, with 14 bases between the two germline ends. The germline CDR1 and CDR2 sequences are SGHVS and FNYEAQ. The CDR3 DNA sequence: TGTGCCAGCAGCTTAGCGTCTGCAGGGCAAGCCGGGGAGCTGTTTTTT. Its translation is CASSLASAGQAGELFF.

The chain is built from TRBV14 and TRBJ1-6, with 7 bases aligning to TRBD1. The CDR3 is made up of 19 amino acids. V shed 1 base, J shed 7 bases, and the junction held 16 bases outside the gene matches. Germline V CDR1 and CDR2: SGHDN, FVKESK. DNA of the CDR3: TGTGCCAGCAGCCAAGTTCGCCCGACGGCAGGGGGGACCAATTCACCCCTCCACTTT. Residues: CASSQVRPTAGGTNSPLHF.

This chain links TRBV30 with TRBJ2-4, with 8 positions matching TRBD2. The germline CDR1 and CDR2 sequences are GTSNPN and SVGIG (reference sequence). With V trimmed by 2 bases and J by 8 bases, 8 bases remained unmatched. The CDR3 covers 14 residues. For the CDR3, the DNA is TGTGCCTGGAGTTTTGGGGCCGGGGGGGACATTCAGTACTTC. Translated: CAWSFGAGGDIQYF.

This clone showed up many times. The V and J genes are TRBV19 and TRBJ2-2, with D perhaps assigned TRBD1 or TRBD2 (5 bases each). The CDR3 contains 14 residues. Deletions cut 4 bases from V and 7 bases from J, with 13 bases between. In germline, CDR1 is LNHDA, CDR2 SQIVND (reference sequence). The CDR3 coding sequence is TGTGCCAGTAGTAGGGACCGGGCCCTCGGGGAGCTGTTTTTT. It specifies CASSRDRALGELFF.

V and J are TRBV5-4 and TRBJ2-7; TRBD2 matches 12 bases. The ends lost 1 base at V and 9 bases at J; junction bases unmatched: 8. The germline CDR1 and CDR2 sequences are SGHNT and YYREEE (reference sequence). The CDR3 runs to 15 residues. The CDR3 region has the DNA TGTGCCAGCAGCTTGTCCTCTAGCGGGGGGGCCCTGCAGTACTTC. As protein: CASSLSSSGGALQYF.

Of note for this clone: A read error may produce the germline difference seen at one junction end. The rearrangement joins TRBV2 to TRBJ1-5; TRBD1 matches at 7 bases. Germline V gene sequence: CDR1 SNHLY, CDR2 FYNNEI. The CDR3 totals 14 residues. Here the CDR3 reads CASREGTADQPQHF. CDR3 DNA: TGTGCCAGCAGGGAAGGGACAGCCGATCAGCCCCAGCATTTT.

CDR3 in DNA: TGTGCCAGCAGCCGAATGGCGGGAGGGGGAACCGGGGAGCTGTTTTTT. Protein sequence: CASSRMAGGGTGELFF. The J gene is TRBJ2-2, the V gene TRBV5-5, with 9 bases fitting TRBD2. With V trimmed by 4 bases and J by 5 bases, 9 bases remained unmatched. Germline-derived CDR1 and CDR2 are SGHKS and YYEKEE (reference sequence). The length of the CDR3 is 16 residues.

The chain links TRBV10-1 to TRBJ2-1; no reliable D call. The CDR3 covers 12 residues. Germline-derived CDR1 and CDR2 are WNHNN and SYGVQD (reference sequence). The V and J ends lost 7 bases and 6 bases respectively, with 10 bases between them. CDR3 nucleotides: TGCGCCAGCACTTGCCCCGTCAATGAGCAGTTCTTC. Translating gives CASTCPVNEQFF.

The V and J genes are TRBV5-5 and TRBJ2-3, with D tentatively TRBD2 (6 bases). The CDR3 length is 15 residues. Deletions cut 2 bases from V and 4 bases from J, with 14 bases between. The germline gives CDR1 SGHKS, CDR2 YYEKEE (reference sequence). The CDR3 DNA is TGTGCCAGCAGCTTAACGGGAGCAAGGTCAGATACGCAGTATTTT. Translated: CASSLTGARSDTQYF.

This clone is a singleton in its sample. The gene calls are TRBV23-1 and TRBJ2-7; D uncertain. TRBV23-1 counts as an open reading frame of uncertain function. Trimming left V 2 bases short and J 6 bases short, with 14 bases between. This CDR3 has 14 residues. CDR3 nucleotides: TGCGCCAGCAGTCAACCATTGTCTCTCTCCGAGCAGTACTTC. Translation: CASSQPLSLSEQYF.

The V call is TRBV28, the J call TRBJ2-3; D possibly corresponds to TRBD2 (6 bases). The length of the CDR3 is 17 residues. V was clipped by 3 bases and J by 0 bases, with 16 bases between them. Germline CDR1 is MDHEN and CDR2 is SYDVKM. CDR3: CASSLGGAPTSTDTQYF. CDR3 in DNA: TGTGCCAGCAGTTTGGGGGGAGCGCCGACTAGCACAGATACGCAGTATTTT.

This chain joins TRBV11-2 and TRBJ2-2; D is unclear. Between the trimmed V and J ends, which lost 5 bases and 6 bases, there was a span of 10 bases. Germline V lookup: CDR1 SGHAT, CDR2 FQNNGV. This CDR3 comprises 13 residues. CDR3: CASSPIIPGELFF. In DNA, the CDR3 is TGTGCCAGCAGCCCCATAATACCCGGGGAGCTGTTTTTT.

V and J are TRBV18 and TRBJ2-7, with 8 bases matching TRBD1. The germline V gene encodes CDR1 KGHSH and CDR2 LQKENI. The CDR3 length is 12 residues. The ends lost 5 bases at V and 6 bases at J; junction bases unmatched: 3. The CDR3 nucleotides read TGTGCCAGCTCAGCGACAGGGGTCGAGCAGTACTTC. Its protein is CASSATGVEQYF.

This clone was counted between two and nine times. The DNA for the CDR3 is TGTGCCAGCAGCGCCTCCCGGGAGTACAATGAGCAGTTCTTC. It codes for CASSASREYNEQFF. This rearrangement joins TRBV7-9 to TRBJ2-1, with D tentatively TRBD2 (6 bases). The germline V gene has CDR1 SEHNR and CDR2 FQNEAQ (reference sequence). V was trimmed by 5 bases and J by 4 bases, leaving 12 bases between them. This CDR3 region has 14 residues.

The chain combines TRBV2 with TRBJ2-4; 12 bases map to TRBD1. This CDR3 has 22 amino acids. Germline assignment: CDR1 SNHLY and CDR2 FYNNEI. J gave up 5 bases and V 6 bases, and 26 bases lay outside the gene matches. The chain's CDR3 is CASRSVPRKPGQGAGRENIQYF. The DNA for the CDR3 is TGTGCCAGCAGGAGCGTCCCGAGAAAACCGGGACAGGGGGCTGGGAGAGAAAACATTCAGTACTTC.

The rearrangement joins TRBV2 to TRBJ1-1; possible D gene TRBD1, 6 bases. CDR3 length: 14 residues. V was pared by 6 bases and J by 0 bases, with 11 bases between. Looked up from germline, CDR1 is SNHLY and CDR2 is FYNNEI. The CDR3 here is CASSLGQLNTEAFF. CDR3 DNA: TGTGCCAGCAGCCTCGGACAGTTGAACACTGAAGCTTTCTTT.